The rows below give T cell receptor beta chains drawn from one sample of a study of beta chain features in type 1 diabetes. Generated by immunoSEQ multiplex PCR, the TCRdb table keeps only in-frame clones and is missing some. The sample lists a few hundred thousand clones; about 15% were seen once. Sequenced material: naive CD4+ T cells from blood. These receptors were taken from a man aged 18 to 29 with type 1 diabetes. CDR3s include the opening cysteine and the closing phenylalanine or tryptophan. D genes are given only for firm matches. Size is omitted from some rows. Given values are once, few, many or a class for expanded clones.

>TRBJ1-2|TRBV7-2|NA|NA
TGTGCCAGCAGCCCTAACCCGGACAGCTATGGCTACACCTTC
CASSPNPDSYGYTF
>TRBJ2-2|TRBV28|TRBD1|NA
TGTGCCAGCAGTTCAGGGGTTGGGACAGTCTACACCGGGGAGCTGTTTTTT
CASSSGVGTVYTGELFF
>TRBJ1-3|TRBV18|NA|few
TGTGCCAGCTCACCAGTTGCAGGATCCTCTGGAAACACCATATATTTT
CASSPVAGSSGNTIYF
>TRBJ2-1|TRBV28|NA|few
TGTGCCAGCAGTCTCCGACAGGAACGACGAAAAAGAAATGAGCAGTTCTTC
CASSLRQERRKRNEQFF
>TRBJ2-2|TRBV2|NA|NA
TGTGCCAGCAGCGGAAACAGGGACACCGGGGAGCTGTTTTTT
CASSGNRDTGELFF
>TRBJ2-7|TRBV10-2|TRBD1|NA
TGCGCCAGCAGGATGGGGGACAGGGGGAACTTC
CASRMGDRGNF
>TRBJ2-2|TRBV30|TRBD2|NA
TGTGCCTGGAGTGTACCGGAGGGTCGGGGGGACACCGGGGAGCTGTTTTTT
CAWSVPEGRGDTGELFF
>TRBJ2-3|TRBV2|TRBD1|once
TGTGCCAGCAGTAGGGACAGGGAGACAGATACGCAGTATTTT
CASSRDRETDTQYF
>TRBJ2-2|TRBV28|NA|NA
TGTGCCGCTACAGAAGAATACACCGGGGAGCTGTTTTTT
CAATEEYTGELFF
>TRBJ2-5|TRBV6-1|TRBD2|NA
TGTGCCAGCAGACTAGCGGGGATGGGAAAAGAGACCCAGTACTTC
CASRLAGMGKETQYF
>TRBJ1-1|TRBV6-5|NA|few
TGTGCCAGCAGTTCCACGCAGGGGACTGAAGCTTTCTTT
CASSSTQGTEAFF
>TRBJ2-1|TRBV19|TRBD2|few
TGTGCCAGTAGTATAGATAGCGGGCCCAATGAGCAGTTCTTC
CASSIDSGPNEQFF
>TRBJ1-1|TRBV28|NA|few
TGTGCCAGCAGCTTACAAAAGAGCGAAGCTTTCTTT
CASSLQKSEAFF
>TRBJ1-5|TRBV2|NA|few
TGTGCCAGCAGGGACCGGGACATAGTTCAGCCCCAGCATTTT
CASRDRDIVQPQHF
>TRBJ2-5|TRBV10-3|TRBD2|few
TGTGCCATCAGTGAGGCTAGCGGGTACCAAGAGACCCAGTACTTC
CAISEASGYQETQYF
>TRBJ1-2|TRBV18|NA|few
TGTGCCAGCTCGCCTCCATTCAGGGTCTATGGCTACACCTTC
CASSPPFRVYGYTF
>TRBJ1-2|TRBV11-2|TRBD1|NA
TGTGCCAGCAGCTTGAGAGGACAGGGGGCATCTAACTATGGCTACACCTTC
CASSLRGQGASNYGYTF
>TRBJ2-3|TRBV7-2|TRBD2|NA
TGTGCCAGCAGCTTAGGCGGGGGACTCAGAGATACGCAGTATTTT
CASSLGGGLRDTQYF
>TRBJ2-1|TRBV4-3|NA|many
TGCGCCAGCAGCCCGGGGGACGTTTGGATTGAGCAGTTCTTC
CASSPGDVWIEQFF
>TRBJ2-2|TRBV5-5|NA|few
TGTGCCAGCAGCCGGCTAGCCACGAACACCGGGGAGCTGTTTTTT
CASSRLATNTGELFF
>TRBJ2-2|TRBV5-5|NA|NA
TGTGCCAGCAGCACACCTTACCGGGGCACCGGGGAGCTGTTTTTT
CASSTPYRGTGELFF
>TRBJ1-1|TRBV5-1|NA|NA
TGCGCCAGCAGCCCGCGAGTGAACACTGAAGCTTTCTTT
CASSPRVNTEAFF
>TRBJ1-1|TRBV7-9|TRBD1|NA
TGTGCCAGCAGCTTAAGGCCGGGACAGGGTTTCATGAACACTGAAGCTTTCTTT
CASSLRPGQGFMNTEAFF
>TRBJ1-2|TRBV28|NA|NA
TGTGCCAGCAGTTTATCAGGGCCTAACTATGGCTACACCTTC
CASSLSGPNYGYTF
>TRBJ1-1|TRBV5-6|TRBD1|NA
TGTGCCAGCAGCTTATTACCGGGACAGGGGAACACTGAAGCTTTCTTT
CASSLLPGQGNTEAFF
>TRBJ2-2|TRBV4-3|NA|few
TGCGCCAGCAGCCACACCCCCAGAACGAACACCGGGGAGCTGTTTTTT
CASSHTPRTNTGELFF
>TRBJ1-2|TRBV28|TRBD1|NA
TGTGCCAGCAGGGAGGGACAGGGTTATGGCTACACCTTC
CASREGQGYGYTF
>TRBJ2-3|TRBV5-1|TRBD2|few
TGCGCCAGCAGCGGAGGGACTAGCGGGCGCACAGATACGCAGTATTTT
CASSGGTSGRTDTQYF
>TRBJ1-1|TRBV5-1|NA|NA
TGCGCCAGCAGCTTGGTGATCGGGGGGAACACTGAAGCTTTCTTT
CASSLVIGGNTEAFF
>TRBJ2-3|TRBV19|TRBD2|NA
TGTGCCAGTAGTGGGACTAGCGGGAGCCCAGATACGCAGTATTTT
CASSGTSGSPDTQYF
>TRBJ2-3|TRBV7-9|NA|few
TGTGCCAGCAGCTTACGCGGAAGGGTTTGGGGCGACCCTCGGTATTTT
CASSLRGRVWGDPRYF
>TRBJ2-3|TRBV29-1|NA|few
TGCAGCGTTGGTAAAACAGTCACAGATACGCAGTATTTT
CSVGKTVTDTQYF
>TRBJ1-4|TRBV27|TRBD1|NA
TGTGCCAGCAGCCACAGGGGGTCTAATGAAAAACTGTTTTTT
CASSHRGSNEKLFF
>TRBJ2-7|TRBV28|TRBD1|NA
TGTGCCAGCAGGGGGACAGGGCATCAGTACGAGCAGTACTTC
CASRGTGHQYEQYF
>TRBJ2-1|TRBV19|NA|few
TGTGCCAGTAGTGAGTTTGGCGGGCCTTACAATGAGCAGTTCTTC
CASSEFGGPYNEQFF
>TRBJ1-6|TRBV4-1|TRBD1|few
TGCGCCAGCAGCCAAGAACAAGGACAGGGGAATTTCCCCCTCCACTTT
CASSQEQGQGNFPLHF
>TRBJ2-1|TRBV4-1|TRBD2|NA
TGCGCCAGCAGCCAGCGCCTAGGACTAGCGTTACAGCAAGTGAGGAATGAGCAGTTCTTC
CASSQRLGLALQQVRNEQFF
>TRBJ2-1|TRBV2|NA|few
TGTGCCAGCAGTCCTTACAATGAGCAGTTCTTC
CASSPYNEQFF
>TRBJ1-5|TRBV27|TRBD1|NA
TGTGCCAGCAGTTTATTCCCAGGACAGGGAGCTCAGCCCCAGCATTTT
CASSLFPGQGAQPQHF
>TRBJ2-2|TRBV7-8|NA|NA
TGTGCCAGCAGCTCCACCCTCGGCGGGGAGCTGTTTTTT
CASSSTLGGELFF
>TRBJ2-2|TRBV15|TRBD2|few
TGTGCCACCTCAAGCGGGAGGGTTAGTGCGGGGGAGCTGTTTTTT
CATSSGRVSAGELFF
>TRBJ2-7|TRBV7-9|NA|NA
TGTGCCAGCAGCTTAATCAGTCCCAGGACACGCTCCTACGAGCAGTACTTC
CASSLISPRTRSYEQYF
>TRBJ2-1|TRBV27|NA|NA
TGTGCCAGCAGTTTAAGGGTGACAGCTTACAATGAGCAGTTCTTC
CASSLRVTAYNEQFF
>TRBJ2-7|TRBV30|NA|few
TGTGCCTCTAGACAGGACTCCTACGAGCAGTACTTC
CASRQDSYEQYF
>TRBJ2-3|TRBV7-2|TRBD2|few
TGTGCCAGCAGCTTTGTAGCGGGAGTGGGGACAGATACGCAGTATTTT
CASSFVAGVGTDTQYF
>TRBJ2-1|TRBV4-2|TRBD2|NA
TGTGCCAGCAGCCAAGTTAGCGGGAGGAGGGATGAGCAGTTCTTC
CASSQVSGRRDEQFF
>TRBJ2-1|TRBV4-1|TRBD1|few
TGCGCCAGCAGGCCGAGGACAGGGAATGATGAGCAGTTCTTC
CASRPRTGNDEQFF
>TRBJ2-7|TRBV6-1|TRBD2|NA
TGTGCCAGCAGCCCTAGCGGGACTACCTACGAGCAGTACTTC
CASSPSGTTYEQYF
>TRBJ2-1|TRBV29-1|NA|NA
TGCAGCGTTGAAGTCTCAGTAGGGGGCAATGAGCAGTTCTTC
CSVEVSVGGNEQFF
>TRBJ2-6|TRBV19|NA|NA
TGTGCCACCAGGAGGGACCAACCGCACTCTGGGGCCAACGTCCTGACTTTC
CATRRDQPHSGANVLTF
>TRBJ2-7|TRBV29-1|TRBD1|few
TGCAGCGTACAGGGGGCCTCCTACGAGCAGTACTTC
CSVQGASYEQYF
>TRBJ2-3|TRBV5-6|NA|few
TGTGCCAGCAGCTTGCAGGGCTTCAAGCCAGATACGCAGTATTTT
CASSLQGFKPDTQYF
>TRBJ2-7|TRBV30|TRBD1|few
TGTGCCTGGAGTGTAAGAAGGACAGGGAAGAAGGACGAGCAGTACTTC
CAWSVRRTGKKDEQYF
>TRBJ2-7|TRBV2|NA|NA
TGTGCCAGCAGTGAATACTACGAGCAGTACTTC
CASSEYYEQYF
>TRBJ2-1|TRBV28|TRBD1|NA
TGTGCCAGCAGTTCCCCGGGACAGGCTATTTACAATGAGCAGTTCTTC
CASSSPGQAIYNEQFF
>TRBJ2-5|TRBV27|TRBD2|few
TGTGCCAGCAGTTCAGCGGGAGAGGAGACCCAGTACTTC
CASSSAGEETQYF